This T cell receptor (beta chain) was sequenced in a study of metastatic and nonmetastatic thyroid tumors. The CDR3 consists of 13 residues. Germline-derived CDR1 and CDR2 are SGHDN and FVKESK. TCRdb re-called clones from the PCR reads using MiXCR. The data show around 89,000 clones, with under 15% seen just once and roughly 3.6% held by the top ten. Patients had received no treatment of any kind before thyroid surgery. This clone was counted only a few times. One junction end does not reproduce the germline sequence, and a read error may be involved. Sequenced material: blood. V is TRBV14 and J is TRBJ2-7; D ambiguous. The receptor comes from a female donor with papillary thyroid cancer or a benign thyroid nodule (not recorded which). Some clones in this sample may be carry-over from other donors' samples. The CDR3 bases are TGTGCCAGCATCCAACCAGTGAGATACGAGCAGTACTTC. As protein: CASIQPVRYEQYF.